The T cell receptor beta chain described here comes from a study of OX40 agonist ivuxolimab in advanced cancers. Study information: Averaging 60 years in age, with a range of roughly 20 to 79, the cohort was around 83% male. People who had prior anti-PD-1, anti-PD-L1 or anti-CTLA-4 therapy could take part, and around 40% had some. Whole-study results and caveats: Average numbers of expanded clones were greater in CD8+ T cells than in CD4+.

On this clone itself: Its matching antigen is unknown.

The CDR3 totals 13 residues. Trimming removed 9 bases from V and 2 bases from J, with 12 bases in between. Per germline, CDR1 SNHLY and CDR2 FYNNEI. TCRdb keeps only in-frame clones here, not all; method: immunoSEQ multiplex PCR. The repertoire holds about 54,000 clones, roughly four fifths seen once, with about 0.8% in the top ten. The sample here was CD4+ or CD8+ T cells sorted from blood, taken in a trial of the OX40 agonist ivuxolimab. The origin of this receptor is an adult with an advanced solid tumor such as melanoma, head and neck, liver or kidney cancer. This sequence joins TRBV2 and TRBJ2-3, with D tentatively TRBD1 (5 bases). This chain's CDR3 is CASGQGVTDTQYF. The CDR3 DNA follows: TGTGCCAGTGGGCAGGGCGTCACAGATACGCAGTATTTT.